Presented here are 18 T cell receptor beta chains from one specimen sequenced in a study of regulatory T cells in long-lasting Graves disease. The time point: newly diagnosed GD, antithyroid drugs for less than 3 months. RNA from PBMCs was the source of the TCR library. Arm-PCR of CDR3 regions and iRepertoire HTBI primers were the basis on which TCR beta libraries were built. MiXCR was run by TCRdb on the multiplex PCR reads, yielding one entry per CDR3 protein. The table has 400,000 to 550,000 distinct CDR3 sequences, less than 20% seen once. The sample was also reused in another study, on T cells in Graves' hyperthyroidism and ophthalmopathy.

Here the sequenced sample was peripheral blood mononuclear cells (PBMCs), taken at new diagnosis, from a patient treated with antithyroid drugs. These receptors were taken from a woman aged 18-35 years with Graves disease.

This clonotype was recorded at least ten times. The rearrangement uses TRBV28 and TRBJ2-3; D could derive from TRBD1 or TRBD2 (5 bases each). The CDR3 runs to 14 residues. V lost 2 bases to trimming and J lost 3 bases, with 9 bases between them. Germline CDR1 and CDR2: MDHEN and SYDVKM. The CDR3 DNA reads TGTGCCAGCAGTTTAGCCAGGGAGACAGATACGCAGTATTTT. Amino acids: CASSLARETDTQYF.

This clonotype was observed at least ten times. The genes are TRBV12-3 or TRBV12-4 and TRBJ2-1, with a possible D match to TRBD2 (7 bases). The CDR3 runs 13 residues. Trimming removed 6 bases from V and 10 bases from J, with 16 bases in between. CDR3 amino acids: CASSLLGGGEQFF. The CDR3 bases are TGTGCCAGCAGCTTATTAGGGGGAGGGGAGCAGTTCTTC.

Worth noting for this clonotype: A much larger clone differs from this one at a single base, so this may be a read error. The rearrangement joins TRBV28 to TRBJ1-2; no reliable D call. CDR1 and CDR2 (germline): MDHEN, SYDVKM. CDR3 length equals 12 residues. Between the trimmed V and J ends, which lost 6 bases and 4 bases, there was a span of 9 bases. CDR3 DNA sequence: TGTGCCAGCAGCGCCTCTAGCTATGGCTACACCTTC. This codes for CASSASSYGYTF.

This clonotype was seen many times. The rearrangement links TRBV27 to TRBJ2-7, with TRBD2 identical over 12 bases. Germline CDR1 and CDR2: MNHEY and SMNVEV (reference sequence). Trimming took 0 bases from V and 4 from J; bases not matched to a gene: 1. The CDR3 has 15 amino acids. CDR3 loop: CASSLSGTSGYEQYF. In nucleotides, the CDR3 is TGTGCCAGCAGTTTATCTGGGACTAGCGGGTACGAGCAGTACTTC.

In its sample, this clonotype was seen once. The J gene is TRBJ1-2, the V gene TRBV6-1; 9 positions agree with TRBD1. The V and J ends lost 5 bases and 7 bases, in that order; junction bases with no gene match: 8. CDR3 length equals 14 residues. The germline CDR1 and CDR2 sequences are MNHNS and SASEGT. Here the CDR3 reads CASSRQGGAVGYTF. The CDR3 DNA sequence: TGTGCCAGCAGTCGACAGGGGGGGGCGGTTGGCTACACCTTC.

This clonotype was counted many times. The V gene is TRBV4-3, the J gene TRBJ2-2, with TRBD2 matching over 7 bases. This CDR3 is 16 amino acids long. After removal of 5 bases from V and 2 bases from J, the junction contained 8 bases not matched to a gene. The germline CDR1 and CDR2 sequences are LGHNA and YSLEER. The CDR3, as DNA: TGCGCCAGCAGCGACCCCGGGGGGACTAACACCGGGGAGCTGTTTTTT. Translated: CASSDPGGTNTGELFF.

This clonotype was counted ten times or more. The chain has TRBV5-6 and TRBJ2-3, with 7 bases matching TRBD1. Germline assignment: CDR1 SGHDT and CDR2 YYEEEE. This CDR3 spans 16 amino acids. V dropped 0 bases and J dropped 0; count of bases not matched to a gene: 4. Written as DNA, the CDR3 is TGTGCCAGCAGCTTGGAGGACAGGAGAAGCACAGATACGCAGTATTTT. This translates into CASSLEDRRSTDTQYF.

This clonotype was seen repeatedly, ten times or more. One end of the junction is discordant with germline, which a read error may explain. The genes are TRBV10-1 and TRBJ2-7; unclear D gene. From germline, CDR1 is WNHNN and CDR2 SYGVQD (reference sequence). This CDR3 contains 13 residues. The CDR3 region is CASLSLSSYEQYF. The CDR3 DNA sequence: TGCGCCAGCCTTAGCTTGAGCTCCTACGAACAGTACTTC.

As for this clonotype: With a much larger clone just one base away, this may be a read error. The V and J genes are TRBV11-2 and TRBJ2-1; 8 nucleotides align to TRBD1. This CDR3 contains 15 residues. Unmatched junction bases numbered 6, after V lost 4 bases and J lost 4 bases. Germline V gives CDR1 SGHAT, CDR2 FQNNGV. The CDR3 protein is CASSSEGQVYNEQFF. The CDR3 DNA sequence: TGTGCCAGCAGCTCAGAGGGACAGGTTTACAATGAGCAGTTCTTC.

This clonotype was seen ten or more times. The chain uses TRBV5-1 and TRBJ2-3, with D perhaps given as TRBD1 or TRBD2 (5 bases each). CDR1 and CDR2 from the germline V gene are SGHRS and YFSETQ. Trimming left V 9 bases short and J 4 bases short, with 15 bases between. The CDR3 spans 13 residues. The CDR3 region is CATSTGASDTQYF. Written as DNA, the CDR3 is TGCGCCACGAGTACCGGGGCATCAGATACGCAGTATTTT.

A note on this clonotype: Possible read error: a much larger clone is one base away. The V call is TRBV12-3 or TRBV12-4, the J call TRBJ2-1; D uncertain. V lost 3 bases and J lost 12, with 12 bases in between. The CDR3 length is 12 residues. In nucleotides, the CDR3 is TGTGCCAGCAGTTTTAGTTTGGGTGTGCAGTTCTTC. Translated, it gives CASSFSLGVQFF.

The gene calls are TRBV30 and TRBJ2-7; D is unresolved. Trimming pared 0 bases from V and 2 bases from J, leaving 11 bases between. The CDR3 consists of 14 residues. Germline CDR1 is GTSNPN and CDR2 is SVGIG (reference sequence). This chain's CDR3 is CAWSVGSFPYEQYF. The CDR3 nucleotides are TGTGCCTGGAGTGTGGGCAGCTTCCCCTACGAGCAGTACTTC.

The gene calls are TRBV19 and TRBJ1-1; D remains unclear. CDR3 length equals 15 residues. Trimming pared 3 bases from V and 1 base from J, leaving 12 bases between. Germline CDR1 is LNHDA and CDR2 is SQIVND (reference sequence). The CDR3 nucleotides read TGTGCCAGTAGTATCTCGGGCGCAGGGAACACTGAAGCTTTCTTT. This codes for CASSISGAGNTEAFF.

At least ten counts were recorded for this clonotype. The chain has TRBV7-2 and TRBJ2-3; 10 bases fit TRBD2. J lost 1 base, V lost 1 base, and 8 bases had no gene match. Per the germline V gene, CDR1 is SGHTA and CDR2 is FQGNSA. The CDR3 totals 18 residues. CDR3 residues: CASSLDATGTSGTDTQYF. The CDR3 nucleotides read TGTGCCAGCAGCTTAGATGCAACCGGGACTAGCGGCACAGATACGCAGTATTTT.

This clonotype occurred many times. The V gene is TRBV7-8, the J gene TRBJ1-5; 8 bases agree with TRBD1. CDR3 length equals 16 residues. CDR1 is SGHVS, CDR2 FQNEAQ, per germline. The J segment lost 1 base and the V segment lost 1 base, leaving 3 bases of the junction unmatched. As DNA, the CDR3 is TGTGCCAGCAGCTTAGGGGCAGGGGGCAGCAATCAGCCCCAGCATTTT. This gives the protein CASSLGAGGSNQPQHF. The full variable domain, completed using reference TRBV7-8 and TRBJ1-5, is GAGVSQSPRYKVAKRGQDVALRCDPISGHVSLFWYQQALGQGPEFLTYFQNEAQLDKSGLPSDRFFAERPEGSVSTLKIQRTQQEDSAVYLCASSLGAGGSNQPQHFGDGTRLSIL.

This clonotype has a handful of counts. The rearrangement links TRBV27 to TRBJ1-1; TRBD1 is a possible D gene (5 bases). The CDR3 consists of 17 residues. Germline CDR1 reads MNHEY; CDR2 reads SMNVEV (reference sequence). The germline V and J ends were trimmed by 8 bases and 2 bases, with 24 bases remaining between them. The CDR3 loop reads CASRLEPGADANTEAFF. The CDR3 bases are TGTGCCAGCCGACTTGAACCCGGGGCAGACGCTAACACTGAAGCTTTCTTT.

This clonotype was seen at least ten times. The CDR3 nucleotides read TGTGCCAGCAGCGTAGAGTCGACTCCTTACAATGAGCAGTTCTTC. Translating it yields CASSVESTPYNEQFF. This chain uses TRBV9 with TRBJ2-1; the D is unclear. Germline V gene data show CDR1 as SGDLS and CDR2 as YYNGEE. The V gene lost 0 bases and the J gene lost 4 bases, with 11 bases spanning the gap. The CDR3 has 15 residues.

For this clonotype: The junction does not match germline at one end; this may be a read error. The chain carries TRBV27 and TRBJ1-6, with D hard to call. Germline values: CDR1 MNHEY, CDR2 SMNVEV (reference sequence). This CDR3 is built from 14 residues. DNA of the CDR3: TGTGACAGCAGTTTAATGGGTCAGTTTTATCCCCTCCACTTT. Translating it yields CDSSLMGQFYPLHF.